The TCR beta chain described here comes from a study of blood T cell repertoires in COVID-19 (dated by TCRdb to 2020 to 2022). With respect to the entire study: Collaborator samples came from the United States, Italy and Spain and covered acute and convalescent phases of COVID-19. HLA class I and class II types, where available, came from metadata supplied by the sample provider rather than from assay-based typing. The dataset comprised deeply sampled blood TCRbeta repertoires from subjects exposed to, actively infected with, or recovered from COVID-19. Sample metadata almost always included a de-identified subject ID, COVID-19 status, age in years and sex. The material from the prospective study consisted of cDNA or gDNA derived from T cells, B-cell-depleted T cells, or PBMCs. The repertoires were released in a freely available public database intended as a resource for research on the immune response to SARS-CoV-2. The samples were drawn from two sources: the first 160 participants of the ongoing ImmuneRACE study, and 1,200 or so subjects contributed by 6 global collaborators.

CDR3 length: 15 amino acids, cysteine to phenylalanine. Here the CDR3 DNA is all that survives: 45 bases in frame from base 1. Reading the germline V gene gives CDR1 SGDLS and CDR2 YYNGEE. V is cut back by 4 bases and J by 6 bases, with 7 bases in the junction unmatched. The full study reports these points: Clinical and demographic metadata were provided uncurated, with the amount varying by source and participant.

For this clone: Its antigen is not yet known. Per-base qualities were not stored, and no clone one base away is much larger.

The immunoSEQ Assay, a bias-controlled multiplex PCR, was used to amplify TCRbeta CDR3 regions from genomic DNA. The authors processed their data as follows. Nucleated cell counts per sample were estimated from amplification of reference gene primers within the assay. Sequence reads were collapsed and filtered to measure the absolute abundance of every unique TCRbeta CDR3 rearrangement. For each sample, productive Simpson clonality was calculated as the square root of Simpson's diversity index over productive rearrangements. TCRdb re-hosts the immuneACCESS table, in-frame sequences only. Its copies lack some clones; in the studies checked, an unresolved V gene accounts for under half of them, and the cause for the rest is not known. V, J and clone size derive from that table, while D and trimming were established from the DNA sequence. This sample lists approximately 300,000 clones; around 86% were detected once. 1% of the sample lies in the top ten.

Whole blood was collected in K2EDTA tubes by collaborating institutions according to the institutions' own protocols. For TCRbeta analysis, collaborator samples were shipped as frozen whole blood, as isolated PBMCs, or as DNA extracted from either sample type. The receptor's source is a man aged 50 or older with active or convalescent COVID-19. The rearranged chain carries TRBV9 and TRBJ2-1; TRBD2 fits 10 bases in the junction. What was sequenced was peripheral blood. The nucleotides are TGTGCCAGCAGCCCCCAGACTAGCGGGTTCAATGAGCAGTTCTTC. This codes for CASSPQTSGFNEQFF.